These 28 T cell receptor beta chains originate from one sample sequenced in a study of Graves' ophthalmopathy and Graves' hyperthyroidism. Using RNA transcripts, the TCR beta CDR3 regions were amplified. RT-PCR in the first round used HTBI primers; a second-round multiplex PCR followed. TCRdb redid the calling of the multiplex PCR reads with MiXCR, one entry per CDR3 protein. The top ten hold 2% to 2.5% of the sample, which has some 350,000 distinct CDR3 sequences, roughly a sixth seen once. Material: peripheral blood. These receptors were taken from an adult woman with stable Graves' hyperthyroidism.

This clonotype was observed at least ten times. The rearrangement links TRBV7-2 to TRBJ2-5, with 9 bases lining up with TRBD1. Germline trimming cut 5 bases from V and 3 bases from J; bases unmatched to any gene: 4. CDR1 is SGHTA, CDR2 FQGNSA, per germline. The CDR3 extends over 14 amino acids. The CDR3 sequence is CASSTDRGEETQYF. CDR3 nucleotides: TGTGCCAGCAGCACGGACAGGGGTGAAGAGACCCAGTACTTC.

The chain joins TRBV4-1 to TRBJ2-2; no clear D. In germline, CDR1 is MGHRA, CDR2 YSYEKL. This CDR3 region has 12 residues. V was cut by 4 bases and J by 7 bases, with 7 bases left in between. The DNA for the CDR3 is TGCGCCAGCAGCCCTGGAGTCGGGGAGCTGTTTTTT. This encodes CASSPGVGELFF.

This clonotype was counted ten times or more. The J gene is TRBJ2-7, the V gene TRBV20-1, with a weak D call TRBD1 (6 bases). Trimming took off 5 bases at V and 3 bases at J, with 14 bases between the two ends. The CDR3 totals 13 residues. Germline V CDR1 and CDR2: DFQATT, SNEGSKA (reference sequence). CDR3 protein: CSASTGHHYEQYF. The CDR3 region has the DNA TGCAGTGCTTCAACGGGACACCACTACGAGCAGTACTTC.

This clonotype was recorded at least ten times. The rearrangement uses TRBV20-1 and TRBJ1-1; D perhaps matches TRBD1 (6 bases). Trimming took off 0 bases at V and 7 bases at J, with 6 bases between the two ends. The CDR3 runs to 11 residues. In germline, CDR1 is DFQATT, CDR2 SNEGSKA (reference sequence). CDR3 bases: TGCAGTGCTAGAGAGGACAGTGAAGCTTTCTTT. As protein: CSAREDSEAFF.

This clonotype was counted ten times or more. J is TRBJ2-5 and V is TRBV28; tentatively, D is TRBD1 or TRBD2 (5 bases each). The CDR3 sequence is 13 residues long. The germline gives CDR1 MDHEN, CDR2 SYDVKM. V gave up 3 bases and J gave up 5 bases, with 10 bases separating them. CDR3 residues: CASSLYRRETQYF. Written as DNA, the CDR3 is TGTGCCAGCAGTTTGTACAGGAGGGAGACCCAGTACTTC.

This clonotype was detected many times. The chain couples TRBV12-3 or TRBV12-4 to TRBJ1-1; 8 bases agree with TRBD1. V lost 8 bases to trimming and J lost 0 bases; unmatched junction nucleotides: 8. The CDR3 consists of 15 residues. In nucleotides, the CDR3 is TGTGCCAGCCGCGACAGGGGTGAAATGAACACTGAAGCTTTCTTT. Protein sequence: CASRDRGEMNTEAFF.

This clonotype was seen repeatedly, ten times or more. V is TRBV6-1 and J is TRBJ2-5; D gene unclear. V dropped 2 bases and J dropped 2 bases, with 9 bases sitting between them. CDR1 is MNHNS and CDR2 is SASEGT in the germline V gene. The CDR3 covers 14 residues. CDR3 region: CASSESSLQETQYF. The CDR3 coding sequence is TGTGCCAGCAGTGAATCTTCGTTACAAGAGACCCAGTACTTC.

As DNA, the CDR3 is TGTGCCAGCAGCGTAGGTTCGAGTGCCTCCTACGAGCAGTACTTC. The encoded protein is CASSVGSSASYEQYF. This chain connects TRBV9 to TRBJ2-7; D gene unclear. Between the trimmed V and J ends, which lost 0 bases and 0 bases, there was a span of 10 bases. The CDR3 contains 15 residues. Germline CDR1 and CDR2: SGDLS and YYNGEE.

In this sample, this clonotype turned up many times. The J gene is TRBJ1-1, the V gene TRBV6-2 or TRBV6-3, with 12 bases matching TRBD1. CDR1 MNHEY and CDR2 SVGEGT come from the germline V gene. V lost 6 bases to trimming and J lost 5 bases; unmatched junction nucleotides: 10. The CDR3 consists of 16 residues. CDR3 residues: CASRRRDRGRETEAFF. As DNA, the CDR3 is TGTGCCAGCAGGCGCCGGGACAGGGGGCGCGAAACTGAAGCTTTCTTT.

This clonotype came up many times. This may arise from a read error, as a much more abundant clone is one base away. V gene TRBV12-3 or TRBV12-4 combines with J gene TRBJ2-5, with 14 bases fitting TRBD2. V lost 4 bases to trimming and J lost 4 bases; unmatched junction nucleotides: 5. This CDR3 has 16 residues. The CDR3 nucleotides are TGTGCCAGCAGTTCGGGACTAGCGGGAGCGGGAGAGACCCAGTACTTC. It is translated as CASSSGLAGAGETQYF.

This clonotype was observed many times. One junction end does not reproduce the germline sequence, and a read error may be involved. The gene calls are TRBV12-5 and TRBJ2-2, with 11 nucleotides matching TRBD2. CDR3 length equals 20 residues. Per the germline V gene, CDR1 is LGHNT and CDR2 is FRNRAP. The CDR3 DNA sequence: TGTGCTAGTGGTTTGAGGATCCCCGGACTAGCGGGCCCGAACACCGGGGAGCTGGTTTTT. This gives the protein CASGLRIPGLAGPNTGELVF.

Many counts were recorded for this clonotype. The chain carries TRBV15 and TRBJ2-7, with 7 nucleotides matching TRBD1. The CDR3 spans 13 residues. Germline V gives CDR1 LNHNV, CDR2 YYDKDF (reference sequence). The ends lost 4 bases at V and 4 bases at J; junction bases unmatched: 4. CDR3 sequence (DNA): TGTGCCACCAGCATTAGACAGGGATACGAGCAGTACTTC. Translation gives CATSIRQGYEQYF.

At least ten counts were recorded for this clonotype. The chain employs TRBV19 and TRBJ2-5; D unresolved. Germline V gives CDR1 LNHDA, CDR2 SQIVND (reference sequence). Trimming pared 6 bases from V and 4 bases from J, leaving 6 bases between. The CDR3 consists of 11 residues. The CDR3 DNA is TGTGCCAGTAGGCTAGGAGAGACCCAGTACTTC. Protein product: CASRLGETQYF.

This chain links TRBV6-1 with TRBJ1-2, with D tentatively TRBD1 (5 bases). Germline loops: CDR1 MNHNS, CDR2 SASEGT. There are 14 residues in the CDR3. V was clipped by 5 bases and J by 6 bases, with 16 bases between them. The CDR3 DNA reads TGTGCCAGCAGTCCGGGACTTTGGGTGGATGGCTACACCTTC. Amino acids: CASSPGLWVDGYTF.

Note on this clonotype: The germline gene is not matched at one end of the junction; a read error may be the cause. V gene TRBV12-3 or TRBV12-4 combines with J gene TRBJ2-7, with D possibly TRBD1 on 6 matching bases. The CDR3 totals 15 residues. DNA of the CDR3: TGTGCCAGCAGTCATTGGACAGCGAGCTCCTACGATCAGTACTTC. This codes for CASSHWTASSYDQYF.

This clonotype was seen at least ten times. The chain uses TRBV2 and TRBJ2-2; 9 positions match TRBD1. This CDR3 region has 21 residues. V shed 0 bases, J shed 5 bases, and the junction held 19 bases outside the gene matches. CDR1 and CDR2 (germline): SNHLY, FYNNEI. The CDR3 protein is CASSEAFGGVVRQGVTGELFF. The CDR3 nucleotides are TGTGCCAGCAGTGAAGCTTTCGGGGGCGTTGTCAGACAGGGGGTGACCGGGGAGCTGTTTTTT.

This clonotype was seen many times. V is TRBV29-1 and J is TRBJ2-7; TRBD2 matches 10 bases. Trimming cost V 3 bases and J 7 bases; bases outside gene matches: 6. This CDR3 contains 13 residues. Germline assignment: CDR1 SQVTM and CDR2 ANQGSEA. The CDR3 DNA sequence: TGCAGCGTTGATACTAGCGGGACGGGGGAGCAGTACTTC. Protein: CSVDTSGTGEQYF.

For this clonotype: A clone one base away is much larger, so this may be a read error. The V call is TRBV7-2, the J call TRBJ2-5; no definite D call. Germline loops: CDR1 SGHTA, CDR2 FQGNSA. The CDR3 contains 12 residues. The CDR3 sequence is CASSFWDETQDF. The CDR3, as DNA: TGTGCCAGCAGCTTTTGGGATGAGACCCAGGACTTC.

This clonotype was counted a single time. The chain carries TRBV6-2 or TRBV6-3 and TRBJ1-5, with D possibly matching TRBD1 (5 bases). V lost 7 bases and J 0 bases, leaving 16 bases between the germline ends. CDR3 length: 16 residues. Germline CDR1 MNHEY, CDR2 SVGEGT. Here the CDR3 DNA reads TGTGCCAGCACCGAAGGGGTGTCACATAGCAATCAGCCCCAGCATTTT. It is translated as CASTEGVSHSNQPQHF.

The table lists this clonotype with many counts. J is TRBJ1-1 and V is TRBV11-2, with D uncertain. CDR3 length: 11 residues. V shed 7 bases and J shed 6 bases, with 9 bases lying between them. From germline, CDR1 is SGHAT and CDR2 FQNNGV. CDR3 loop: CASTPYPEAFF. CDR3 DNA sequence: TGTGCCAGCACCCCGTACCCTGAAGCTTTCTTT.

This clonotype was seen many times. The V and J genes are TRBV6-2 or TRBV6-3 and TRBJ1-5; perhaps TRBD1 as D (5 bases). Germline CDR1 MNHEY, CDR2 SVGEGT. This CDR3 is built from 14 residues. The ends were cut back, 0 bases at V and 10 bases at J, with 13 bases in the middle. The CDR3 nucleotides read TGTGCCAGCAGTTACTCGTCCAGGGTGGAACCCCAGCATTTT. It codes for CASSYSSRVEPQHF.

At least ten counts were recorded for this clonotype. This chain links TRBV15 with TRBJ2-7; the D is unclear. Trimming removed 1 base from V and 3 bases from J, with 10 bases in between. The CDR3 is 14 amino acids. Germline V gene sequence: CDR1 LNHNV, CDR2 YYDKDF (reference sequence). Here the CDR3 reads CATSRGVTNYEQYF. The DNA for the CDR3 is TGTGCCACCAGCAGAGGGGTGACCAACTACGAGCAGTACTTC.

This clonotype has ten or more counts. At one end the junction does not follow the germline gene, possibly because of a read error. The chain carries TRBV20-1 and TRBJ2-5; D is unresolved. The CDR3 has 11 amino acids. The V gene's germline CDR1 is DFQATT and CDR2 SNEGSKA (reference sequence). In nucleotides, the CDR3 is TGCAGTGTTCCATGGCAAGGGACCCAGTACTTC. This sequence encodes CSVPWQGTQYF.

This clonotype was recorded many times. This chain uses TRBV27 with TRBJ2-2; D is uncertain. V was trimmed by 4 bases and J by 7 bases, leaving 16 bases between them. CDR3 length equals 15 residues. Looked up from germline, CDR1 is MNHEY and CDR2 is SMNVEV (reference sequence). DNA of the CDR3: TGTGCCAGCAGTTGGGTGGCAGCCGTGGGCGGGGAGCTGTTTTTT. It codes for CASSWVAAVGGELFF.

This chain links TRBV27 with TRBJ1-2; D is ambiguous. This CDR3 contains 14 residues. The germline CDR1 and CDR2 sequences are MNHEY and SMNVEV (reference sequence). Trimming stripped 1 base from V and 2 bases from J, with 8 bases between. Written as DNA, the CDR3 is TGTGCCAGCAGTTTATACGGAGCAAACTATGGCTACACCTTC. Translating gives CASSLYGANYGYTF.

This clonotype has at least ten counts. The genes are TRBV20-1 and TRBJ1-1, with 8 positions matching TRBD1. Germline values: CDR1 DFQATT, CDR2 SNEGSKA (reference sequence). The CDR3 is made up of 15 amino acids. CDR3 DNA: TGCAGAAGTCTTTTGGACAGGGCGCCGAACACTGAAGCTTTCTTT. As protein: CRSLLDRAPNTEAFF.

This clonotype has at least ten counts. The V call is TRBV19, the J call TRBJ1-1, with 7 bases matching TRBD1. This CDR3 comprises 12 residues. V lost 7 bases, J lost 4 bases, and 3 bases stayed unmatched. Germline V gene lookup returns CDR1 LNHDA and CDR2 SQIVND (reference sequence). This CDR3 is CASNNRGTEAFF. Here the CDR3 DNA reads TGTGCCAGTAACAACAGGGGCACTGAAGCTTTCTTT.

This clonotype was counted ten times or more. V and J are TRBV10-3 and TRBJ1-1, with D maybe TRBD1 (5 bases). This CDR3 is 13 amino acids long. The germline V gene has CDR1 ENHRY and CDR2 SYGVKD. The ends were cut back, 6 bases at V and 1 base at J, with 9 bases in the middle. The CDR3 DNA is TGTGCCATCAGGCAGGGAGGGAACACTGAAGCTTTCTTT. This sequence encodes CAIRQGGNTEAFF.